The 30 T cell receptor beta chains below were found in one sample sequenced in a study of blood T cells in healthy people across ages. For the second PCR, which ran for about 7 to 11 cycles, a sample-barcoded 5' primer and a J-beta primer mix were used. TCRdb re-called the 5' RACE reads with MiXCR, one entry per CDR3 protein. The sample yields some 550,000 distinct CDR3 sequences, less than 60% seen once. The sample was blood. The receptors shown here come from a man aged 80 or over in good health.

This chain joins TRBV7-2 and TRBJ2-5, with D possibly matching TRBD1 (6 bases). V lost 6 bases to trimming and J lost 3 bases, with 17 bases between them. Germline CDR1 reads SGHTA; CDR2 reads FQGNSA. The CDR3 has 15 amino acids. CDR3 protein: CASSPTGLIKETQYF. CDR3 DNA sequence: TGTGCCAGCAGTCCGACAGGTCTCATTAAAGAGACCCAGTACTTC.

This chain uses TRBV20-1 with TRBJ2-5; no clear D gene. The CDR3 spans 14 residues. Per germline, CDR1 DFQATT and CDR2 SNEGSKA (reference sequence). V gave up 0 bases and J gave up 1 base, with 9 bases separating them. The CDR3 DNA reads TGCAGTGCTAGAGATCTTGGGCTCCAAGAGACCCAGTACTTC. As protein: CSARDLGLQETQYF.

V is TRBV4-3 and J is TRBJ2-1; 10 nucleotides match TRBD2. This CDR3 comprises 16 residues. Germline values: CDR1 LGHNA, CDR2 YSLEER. The ends lost 0 bases at V and 7 bases at J; junction bases unmatched: 6. CDR3 bases: TGCGCCAGCAGCCAAGAAACCCCACTAGCGGGAAATGAGCAGTTCTTC. Its protein is CASSQETPLAGNEQFF.

For this clonotype: Just one base apart from a much larger clone, this may be a read error. V gene TRBV7-9 combines with J gene TRBJ2-5, with TRBD1 matching 7 bases. TRBJ2-7 explains the end of the DNA better; the J call may be wrong. The length of the CDR3 is 16 residues. From germline, CDR1 is SEHNR and CDR2 FQNEAQ (reference sequence). This chain's CDR3 is CASSLASGTDWDEQYF. In DNA form, the CDR3 reads TGTGCCAGCAGCTTAGCTTCCGGGACAGACTGGGACGAGCAGTACTTC.

This clonotype showed up many times. This chain connects TRBV11-3 to TRBJ2-1, with D hard to call. The V end lost 2 bases, the J end lost 2 bases, and 4 bases lay between the germline ends. Germline-derived CDR1 and CDR2 are SGHNT and YENEEA. The CDR3 is 13 amino acids. CDR3 residues: CASSLNPYNEQFF. The CDR3 coding sequence is TGTGCCAGCAGCTTAAACCCCTACAATGAGCAGTTCTTC.

The rearrangement links TRBV20-1 to TRBJ1-2; D is possibly TRBD1 (5 bases). The V end lost 6 bases, the J end lost 4 bases, and 15 bases lay between the germline ends. Germline lookup yields CDR1 DFQATT and CDR2 SNEGSKA (reference sequence). The CDR3 is 13 residues long. CDR3 sequence: CSAERGGRYGYTF. The CDR3 DNA follows: TGCAGTGCAGAAAGGGGCGGCCGCTATGGCTACACCTTC.

The rearrangement joins TRBV4-3 to TRBJ2-5; TRBD1 agrees at 8 bases. Germline-derived CDR1 and CDR2 are LGHNA and YSLEER. V trimming: 1 base; J trimming: 4 bases; junction bases outside the gene matches: 5. The CDR3 extends over 15 amino acids. The CDR3 DNA sequence: TGCGCCAGCAGCCAAGGTCCTACAGGGGGAGAGACCCAGTACTTC. This encodes CASSQGPTGGETQYF.

This clonotype appeared a few times. The chain couples TRBV7-9 to TRBJ1-1; D gene unclear. The germline V and J ends were trimmed by 2 bases and 4 bases, with 14 bases remaining between them. The CDR3 runs 15 residues. Germline CDR1 and CDR2: SEHNR and FQNEAQ (reference sequence). In DNA, the CDR3 is TGTGCCAGCAGCTTACCAGGAACGGTGGGCACTGAAGCTTTCTTT. Translating it yields CASSLPGTVGTEAFF.

The chain employs TRBV5-1 and TRBJ2-6, with 8 bases lining up with TRBD1. In germline, CDR1 is SGHRS, CDR2 YFSETQ. CDR3 length equals 16 residues. J gave up 2 bases and V 2 bases, and 3 bases lay outside the gene matches. The CDR3 DNA is TGCGCCAGCAGCTTAGGACAGGGTGCTGGGGCCAACGTCCTGACTTTC. It specifies CASSLGQGAGANVLTF.

This chain links TRBV6-1 with TRBJ1-1, with D hard to call. Germline loops: CDR1 MNHNS, CDR2 SASEGT. The CDR3 is 14 residues long. The V end was cut by 7 bases, the J end by 6 bases, with 18 bases between. The CDR3 spells CASIDMDRRAEAFF. The CDR3 DNA is TGTGCCAGCATCGACATGGATCGTAGGGCTGAAGCTTTCTTT.

The chain links TRBV5-1 to TRBJ2-3; 8 bases are shared with TRBD1. Germline CDR1 and CDR2: SGHRS and YFSETQ. The CDR3 consists of 14 residues. Losses at the gene ends were 5 bases for V and 4 bases for J; bases not matched to a gene: 6. The CDR3 DNA reads as TGCGCCAGCAGAATCGGACAGGGTCCAGATACGCAGTATTTT. It is translated as CASRIGQGPDTQYF. Filled out from reference TRBV5-1 and TRBJ2-3, the complete variable domain reads KAGVTQTPRYLIKTRGQQVTLSCSPISGHRSVSWYQQTPGQGLQFLFEYFSETQRNKGNFPGRFSGRQFSNSRSEMNVSTLELGDSALYLCASRIGQGPDTQYFGPGTRLTVL.

V gene TRBV5-4 combines with J gene TRBJ2-7, with D perhaps being TRBD1 or TRBD2 (5 bases each). V shed 5 bases and J shed 1 base, with 16 bases lying between them. Germline assignment: CDR1 SGHNT and CDR2 YYREEE (reference sequence). The CDR3 covers 15 residues. The CDR3 sequence is CASRPTGPGSYEQYF. CDR3 coding DNA: TGTGCCAGCAGACCTACAGGCCCGGGATCCTACGAGCAGTACTTC.

The CDR3 here is CASSLAWQNQPQHF. The CDR3 DNA reads TGTGCCAGCAGTTTAGCTTGGCAGAATCAGCCCCAGCATTTT. The chain combines TRBV12-3 or TRBV12-4 with TRBJ1-5, with D uncertain. V was pared by 0 bases and J by 4 bases, with 7 bases between. The CDR3 loop spans 14 amino acids.

This clonotype showed up just a few times. The chain has TRBV6-6 and TRBJ2-5; no clear D gene. The CDR3 length is 13 residues. The V and J ends lost 2 bases and 7 bases respectively, with 11 bases between them. Germline lookup yields CDR1 MNHNY and CDR2 SVGAGI (reference sequence). The CDR3 loop is CASSYASGRTQYF. The CDR3 region has the DNA TGTGCCAGCAGTTACGCCTCCGGACGGACCCAGTACTTC.

This clonotype showed up many times. This chain connects TRBV20-1 to TRBJ1-2, with unresolved D. The CDR3 is 11 residues long. V gave up 6 bases and J gave up 5 bases, with 10 bases separating them. CDR1 and CDR2 (germline): DFQATT, SNEGSKA (reference sequence). CDR3 bases: TGCAGTGCCCTAGGAGGTTATGGCTACACCTTC. This encodes CSALGGYGYTF.

This chain joins TRBV6-6 and TRBJ2-7; D is possibly TRBD1 (5 bases). Trimming took off 0 bases at V and 5 bases at J, with 11 bases between the two ends. CDR3 length: 14 amino acids. Germline V gives CDR1 MNHNY, CDR2 SVGAGI (reference sequence). The CDR3 bases are TGTGCCAGCAGTTACTCGCAAGGGGCCAACGAGCAGTACTTC. It codes for CASSYSQGANEQYF.

CDR3 in amino acids: CATSRSGTYLRETQYF. The CDR3 DNA follows: TGTGCCACCAGCAGATCCGGGACTTACTTGAGGGAGACCCAGTACTTC. The chain has TRBV15 and TRBJ2-5; D perhaps matches TRBD2 (6 bases). The CDR3 is 16 amino acids. V shed 2 bases and J shed 5 bases, with 18 bases lying between them. Looked up from germline, CDR1 is LNHNV and CDR2 is YYDKDF (reference sequence).

This clonotype occurred a few times. The V and J genes are TRBV20-1 and TRBJ2-3, with 13 nucleotides matching TRBD2. Per the germline V gene, CDR1 is DFQATT and CDR2 is SNEGSKA (reference sequence). V trimming: 0 bases; J trimming: 8 bases; junction bases outside the gene matches: 14. CDR3 length: 18 amino acids. The CDR3 region is CSAREWTSGSQGYGTQYF. CDR3 sequence (DNA): TGCAGTGCTAGAGAATGGACTAGCGGGAGTCAGGGTTATGGTACGCAGTATTTT.

This chain joins TRBV28 and TRBJ2-5, with 7 bases matching TRBD1. CDR3 length equals 14 residues. Germline assignment: CDR1 MDHEN and CDR2 SYDVKM. V trimming: 6 bases; J trimming: 0 bases; junction bases outside the gene matches: 4. The DNA for the CDR3 is TGTGCCAGCAGAGTGGACAGGAACCAAGAGACCCAGTACTTC. Its protein is CASRVDRNQETQYF.

This clonotype has just a few counts. The CDR3 bases are TGCAGCGTTGCAGAGGCTCAAGAGACCCAGTACTTC. It codes for CSVAEAQETQYF. The V and J genes are TRBV29-1 and TRBJ2-5; D is unclear. Between the trimmed V and J ends, which lost 4 bases and 2 bases, there was a span of 8 bases. The CDR3 sequence is 12 residues long. Germline CDR1 is SQVTM and CDR2 is ANQGSEA.

This clonotype was counted between two and nine times. The genes are TRBV2 and TRBJ2-7, with TRBD1 matching over 8 bases. The CDR3 is made up of 16 amino acids. Germline loops: CDR1 SNHLY, CDR2 FYNNEI. The J segment lost 0 bases and the V segment lost 7 bases, leaving 11 bases of the junction unmatched. CDR3 residues: CASTDRELAVSYEQYF. The CDR3 nucleotides are TGTGCCAGCACGGACAGGGAGTTAGCGGTCTCCTACGAGCAGTACTTC.

The gene calls are TRBV10-3 and TRBJ1-1, with 7 bases fitting TRBD1. Germline CDR1 and CDR2: ENHRY and SYGVKD. The V segment lost 5 bases and the J segment 5 bases; nucleotides outside the gene matches: 11. The CDR3 is 15 amino acids. CDR3 amino acids: CAISPRGQFGTEAFF. CDR3 DNA sequence: TGTGCCATCAGTCCCCGGGGACAGTTCGGAACTGAAGCTTTCTTT.

The chain employs TRBV5-1 and TRBJ1-2; 9 bases are a match to TRBD1. J lost 6 bases, V lost 4 bases, and 10 bases had no gene match. This CDR3 spans 15 amino acids. Germline V gene data show CDR1 as SGHRS and CDR2 as YFSETQ. The CDR3 coding sequence is TGCGCCAGCAGCCCCGGGACAGGGAGTTTCCATGGCTACACCTTC. Its protein is CASSPGTGSFHGYTF.

The chain joins TRBV20-1 to TRBJ1-4; the D gene is possibly TRBD1 (5 bases). Trimming took 0 bases from V and 5 from J, leaving 13 bases between them. The CDR3 consists of 15 residues. Germline V gene data show CDR1 as DFQATT and CDR2 as SNEGSKA (reference sequence). The chain's CDR3 is CSARDPPRENEKLFF. Here the CDR3 DNA reads TGCAGTGCTAGAGATCCCCCCAGGGAGAATGAAAAACTGTTTTTT.

As DNA, the CDR3 is TGCGCCAGCAGCTTGGAGTTCGGGGGAGATATGGCCCTGCGGGGCTACACCTTC. It yields the protein CASSLEFGGDMALRGYTF. This chain uses TRBV5-1 with TRBJ1-2; tentatively, D is TRBD1 (5 bases). V was cut by 0 bases and J by 8 bases, with 26 bases left in between. Germline V gene lookup returns CDR1 SGHRS and CDR2 YFSETQ. This CDR3 region has 18 residues. Using reference TRBV5-1 and TRBJ1-2 for the parts outside the CDR3, the full variable domain is KAGVTQTPRYLIKTRGQQVTLSCSPISGHRSVSWYQQTPGQGLQFLFEYFSETQRNKGNFPGRFSGRQFSNSRSEMNVSTLELGDSALYLCASSLEFGGDMALRGYTFGSGTRLTVV.

V and J are TRBV11-2 and TRBJ2-7; 13 nucleotides align to TRBD2. The V segment lost 1 base and the J segment 1 base; nucleotides outside the gene matches: 1. This CDR3 comprises 16 residues. Germline values: CDR1 SGHAT, CDR2 FQNNGV. The CDR3 DNA follows: TGTGCCAGCAGCTTAGGACTAGCGGGAGGATCCTACGAGCAGTACTTC. Translated: CASSLGLAGGSYEQYF.

This clonotype was recorded once. This chain joins TRBV12-3 or TRBV12-4 and TRBJ2-3; D assignment may be TRBD1 or TRBD2 (5 bases each). V was clipped by 8 bases and J by 2 bases, with 14 bases between them. The CDR3 covers 14 residues. The CDR3 protein is CASAAQGDTDTQYF. The CDR3 DNA reads as TGTGCCAGCGCGGCCCAGGGAGACACAGATACGCAGTATTTT.

The sample holds a few counts of this clonotype. V and J are TRBV12-3 or TRBV12-4 and TRBJ2-5, with D tentatively TRBD2 (5 bases). The J call may be incorrect, as the DNA end agrees better with TRBJ2-7. The CDR3 loop spans 13 amino acids. The CDR3 spells CASSPGREYEQYF. CDR3 bases: TGTGCCAGCAGCCCTGGCCGGGAATACGAGCAGTACTTC.

As to this clonotype: A much larger clone differs by one base, so this may be a read error. The V call is TRBV6-6, the J call TRBJ2-3; no reliable D call. Germline CDR1 is MNHNY and CDR2 is SVGAGI (reference sequence). Trimming shortened V by 5 bases and J by 0 bases, and 12 bases separated the two germline ends. CDR3 length: 15 amino acids. CDR3 sequence (DNA): TGTGCCAGCAGTGGCGTGGCTTCTAGCACAGATACGCAGTATTTT. This codes for CASSGVASSTDTQYF.

Points on this clonotype: It may be a read error: a sequence one base away is much more abundant. The V and J genes are TRBV5-1 and TRBJ2-5; 8 positions match TRBD1. The CDR3 contains 11 residues. The germline gives CDR1 SGHRS, CDR2 YFSETQ. V trimming: 4 bases; J trimming: 13 bases; junction bases outside the gene matches: 6. In DNA form, the CDR3 reads TGCGCCAGCAGCCGGGACAGGAGGTGGTACTTC. Amino acids: CASSRDRRWYF.